This record looks at one T cell receptor (beta chain) sequence and its context. The antigen is unknown. TCRdb re-called the reads through MiXCR, storing one row per CDR3 protein. The sample consists of fewer than 55,000 distinct CDR3 sequences, roughly 21% of them appearing once. The length of the CDR3 is 13 residues. V lost 1 base to trimming and J lost 5 bases, with 4 bases between them. Germline assignment: CDR1 KGHDR and CDR2 SFDVKD. This entry belongs to a study of T cell repertoires in cytomegalovirus infection. For the study at large: In the study, CMV epitopes included recently identified HLA-C-restricted and well-studied HLA-B-restricted ones. Shared public TCR beta signatures pointed to both CMV infection and a matching HLA type.

Whole-study results and caveats: CMV-specific HLA-C-restricted TCR beta clonotypes dominated the ex vivo response.

The TCR sequence derives from a human donor in good health (CMV status not recorded). Some clones in this sample may be carry-over from other donors' samples. This sequence joins TRBV24-1 and TRBJ2-2; unclear D gene. The sequences come from CD8+ T cells from cultured PBMCs, collected from culture after CMV antigen stimulation. CDR3 in amino acids: CATSDFGTGELFF. DNA for the CDR3: TGTGCCACCAGTGATTTTGGGACCGGGGAGCTGTTTTTT.